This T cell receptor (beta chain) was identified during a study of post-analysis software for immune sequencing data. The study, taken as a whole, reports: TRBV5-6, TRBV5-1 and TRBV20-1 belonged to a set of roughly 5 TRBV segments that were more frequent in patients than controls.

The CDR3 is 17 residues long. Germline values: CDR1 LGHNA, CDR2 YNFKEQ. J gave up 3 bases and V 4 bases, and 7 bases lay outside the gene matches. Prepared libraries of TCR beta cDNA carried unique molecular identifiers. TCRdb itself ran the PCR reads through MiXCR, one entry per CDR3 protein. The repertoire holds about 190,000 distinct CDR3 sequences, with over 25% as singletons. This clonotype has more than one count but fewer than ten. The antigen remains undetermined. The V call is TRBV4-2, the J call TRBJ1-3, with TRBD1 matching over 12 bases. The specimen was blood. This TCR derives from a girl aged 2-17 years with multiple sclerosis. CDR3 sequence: CASSLTGTGGGGNTIYF. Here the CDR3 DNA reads TGTGCCAGCAGCCTAACCGGGACAGGGGGCGGTGGAAACACCATATATTTT.